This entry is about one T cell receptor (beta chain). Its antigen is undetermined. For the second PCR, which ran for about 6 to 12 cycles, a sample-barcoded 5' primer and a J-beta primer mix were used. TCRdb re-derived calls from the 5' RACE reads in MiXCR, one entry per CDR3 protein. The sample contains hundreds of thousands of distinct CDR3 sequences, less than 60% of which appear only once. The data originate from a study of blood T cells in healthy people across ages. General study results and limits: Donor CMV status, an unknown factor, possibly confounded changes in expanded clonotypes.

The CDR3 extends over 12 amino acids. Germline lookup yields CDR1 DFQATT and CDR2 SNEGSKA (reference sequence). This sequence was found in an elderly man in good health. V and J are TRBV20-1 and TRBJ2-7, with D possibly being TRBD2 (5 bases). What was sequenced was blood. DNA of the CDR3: TGCCGAGCGGCGCGTAGCTCCTACGAGCAGTACTTC. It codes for CRAARSSYEQYF.